The rows below give T cell receptor beta chains drawn from one sample of a study of identical twins. TCRdb re-analysed the 5' RACE reads in MiXCR, keeping a single row per CDR3 protein. The sample shows around 1.7 million distinct CDR3 sequences, about 32% of them seen only once. The sequenced material came from cord blood. All receptors derive from a newborn girl in good health. Both conserved end residues are part of each CDR3. The D gene is left open where the match is weak. A row's size may be missing; if present it is once, few, many or a size class.

d_call: -
j_call: TRBJ2-7
clone_size: -
v_call: TRBV7-2
cdr3_aa: CASSFIPTYEQYF
cdr3_nt: TGTGCCAGCAGCTTCATCCCCACCTACGAGCAGTACTTC

d_call: TRBD1
j_call: TRBJ2-7
clone_size: -
v_call: TRBV5-1
cdr3_aa: CASSWGTGYEQYF
cdr3_nt: TGCGCCAGCAGCTGGGGGACAGGGTACGAGCAGTACTTC

d_call: TRBD1
j_call: TRBJ2-7
clone_size: -
v_call: TRBV12-3/TRBV12-4
cdr3_aa: CASSLTPGQGGHEQYF
cdr3_nt: TGTGCCAGCAGTTTAACCCCGGGACAGGGAGGTCACGAGCAGTACTTC

d_call: -
j_call: TRBJ1-6
clone_size: -
v_call: TRBV20-1
cdr3_aa: CSATQGTHSPLHF
cdr3_nt: TGCAGTGCTACACAGGGAACTCATTCACCCCTCCACTTT

d_call: -
j_call: TRBJ1-4
clone_size: -
v_call: TRBV2
cdr3_aa: CASRLTRQVNEKLFF
cdr3_nt: TGTGCCAGCAGACTTACCCGACAGGTTAATGAAAAACTGTTTTTT

d_call: -
j_call: TRBJ2-1
clone_size: once
v_call: TRBV7-8
cdr3_aa: CASSLGFAEPWARYNEQFF
cdr3_nt: TGTGCCAGCAGCTTAGGGTTCGCAGAACCCTGGGCCCGCTACAATGAGCAGTTCTTC

d_call: -
j_call: TRBJ2-7
clone_size: -
v_call: TRBV20-1
cdr3_aa: CSASDRPYEHYF
cdr3_nt: TGCAGTGCTAGTGACAGGCCTTACGAGCATTACTTC

d_call: -
j_call: TRBJ2-5
clone_size: -
v_call: TRBV5-1
cdr3_aa: CANSLGPMLETQYF
cdr3_nt: TGCGCCAACAGCTTGGGGCCGATGTTAGAGACCCAGTACTTC

d_call: TRBD1
j_call: TRBJ1-2
clone_size: few
v_call: TRBV20-1
cdr3_aa: CSARQGAGYGYTF
cdr3_nt: TGCAGTGCCCGACAGGGGGCCGGCTATGGCTACACCTTC

d_call: -
j_call: TRBJ2-2
clone_size: -
v_call: TRBV7-8
cdr3_aa: CASEGEGDTGELFF
cdr3_nt: TGTGCCAGCGAAGGAGAGGGTGACACCGGGGAGCTGTTTTTT

d_call: -
j_call: TRBJ2-2
clone_size: -
v_call: TRBV9
cdr3_aa: CASSVRTGGELFF
cdr3_nt: TGTGCCAGCAGCGTCAGGACGGGCGGGGAGCTGTTTTTT

d_call: TRBD1
j_call: TRBJ1-2
clone_size: -
v_call: TRBV6-5
cdr3_aa: CASSYRGTANYGYTF
cdr3_nt: TGTGCCAGCAGTTACCGAGGGACAGCGAACTATGGCTACACCTTC

d_call: TRBD2
j_call: TRBJ2-5
clone_size: -
v_call: TRBV4-2
cdr3_aa: CASSQPSGGQETQYF
cdr3_nt: TGTGCCAGCAGCCAGCCCAGCGGGGGACAAGAGACCCAGTACTTC

d_call: TRBD1
j_call: TRBJ2-1
clone_size: -
v_call: TRBV14
cdr3_aa: CASSLMTGFNEQFF
cdr3_nt: TGTGCCAGCAGCCTCATGACAGGGTTCAATGAGCAGTTCTTC

d_call: TRBD2
j_call: TRBJ2-7
clone_size: -
v_call: TRBV9
cdr3_aa: CASSVEGLDSYEQYF
cdr3_nt: TGTGCCAGCAGCGTAGAGGGACTAGATTCCTACGAGCAGTACTTC

d_call: TRBD2
j_call: TRBJ2-2
clone_size: -
v_call: TRBV7-9
cdr3_aa: CASSFMRGAGELFF
cdr3_nt: TGTGCCAGCAGCTTTATGCGGGGGGCCGGGGAGCTGTTTTTT

d_call: TRBD1
j_call: TRBJ1-6
clone_size: -
v_call: TRBV2
cdr3_aa: CASGRTGLSPLHF
cdr3_nt: TGTGCCAGCGGGAGGACAGGGCTCTCACCCCTCCACTTT

d_call: -
j_call: TRBJ1-2
clone_size: -
v_call: TRBV6-4
cdr3_aa: CASSESTANYGYTF
cdr3_nt: TGTGCCAGCAGTGAGTCGACAGCCAACTATGGCTACACCTTC

d_call: -
j_call: TRBJ2-5
clone_size: -
v_call: TRBV6-4
cdr3_aa: CASSTREHNEQYF
cdr3_nt: TGTGCCAGCAGTACCCGGGAGCACAATGAGCAGTACTTC

d_call: TRBD1
j_call: TRBJ2-4
clone_size: -
v_call: TRBV5-1
cdr3_aa: CASSLAPGTEKNIQYF
cdr3_nt: TGCGCCAGCAGCTTGGCCCCGGGGACAGAAAAAAACATTCAGTACTTC

d_call: TRBD2
j_call: TRBJ2-7
clone_size: -
v_call: TRBV12-3/TRBV12-4
cdr3_aa: CASSRTRYNEQYF
cdr3_nt: TGTGCCAGCAGTCGGACTAGGTACAATGAGCAGTACTTC

d_call: TRBD2
j_call: TRBJ2-7
clone_size: few
v_call: TRBV7-8
cdr3_aa: CASRRGTSTSYEQYF
cdr3_nt: TGTGCCAGCAGACGGGGGACTAGTACGTCCTACGAGCAGTACTTC

d_call: TRBD1
j_call: TRBJ1-2
clone_size: -
v_call: TRBV20-1
cdr3_aa: CSARIPLGQGGGYTF
cdr3_nt: TGCAGTGCTAGAATACCCTTGGGACAGGGTGGTGGCTACACCTTC

d_call: TRBD1
j_call: TRBJ2-7
clone_size: few
v_call: TRBV28
cdr3_aa: CASRWTGYEQYF
cdr3_nt: TGTGCCAGCAGGTGGACAGGATACGAGCAGTACTTC

d_call: TRBD1
j_call: TRBJ1-2
clone_size: -
v_call: TRBV10-3
cdr3_aa: CAITEDRGRIGYTF
cdr3_nt: TGTGCCATCACCGAGGACAGGGGGAGAATCGGCTACACCTTC

d_call: TRBD1
j_call: TRBJ1-6
clone_size: -
v_call: TRBV7-2
cdr3_aa: CASSLGQLNSPPHF
cdr3_nt: TGTGCCAGCAGCTTGGGACAGTTAAATTCACCCCCCCACTTT

d_call: -
j_call: TRBJ1-2
clone_size: many
v_call: TRBV27
cdr3_aa: CASTTGKGYGYTF
cdr3_nt: TGTGCCAGCACTACAGGGAAGGGCTATGGCTACACCTTC

d_call: -
j_call: TRBJ1-4
clone_size: -
v_call: TRBV20-1
cdr3_aa: CSAAGKEKLFF
cdr3_nt: TGCAGTGCCGCAGGGAAGGAAAAACTGTTTTTT

d_call: -
j_call: TRBJ1-2
clone_size: -
v_call: TRBV5-6
cdr3_aa: CASSWRTAYGYTF
cdr3_nt: TGTGCCAGCAGCTGGAGGACAGCCTATGGCTACACCTTC

d_call: -
j_call: TRBJ2-1
clone_size: few
v_call: TRBV6-6
cdr3_aa: CASSKNSGYNEQFF
cdr3_nt: TGTGCCAGCAGCAAGAATTCCGGGTACAATGAGCAGTTCTTC

d_call: TRBD1
j_call: TRBJ2-7
clone_size: -
v_call: TRBV5-1
cdr3_aa: CASSYWTGESYEQYF
cdr3_nt: TGCGCCAGCAGCTACTGGACAGGGGAGAGCTACGAGCAGTACTTC

d_call: -
j_call: TRBJ2-5
clone_size: -
v_call: TRBV6-2/TRBV6-3
cdr3_aa: CASHGQDQETQYF
cdr3_nt: TGTGCCAGCCATGGGCAGGACCAAGAGACCCAGTACTTC

d_call: TRBD2
j_call: TRBJ2-5
clone_size: -
v_call: TRBV6-5
cdr3_aa: CASRLRSGRRETQYF
cdr3_nt: TGTGCCAGCAGATTAAGGAGCGGGAGAAGGGAGACCCAGTACTTC

d_call: -
j_call: TRBJ1-5
clone_size: -
v_call: TRBV20-1
cdr3_aa: CSARDSGGGNQPQHF
cdr3_nt: TGCAGTGCTAGAGATAGTGGGGGAGGCAATCAGCCCCAGCATTTT

d_call: -
j_call: TRBJ1-2
clone_size: -
v_call: TRBV4-2
cdr3_aa: CASSQVLRDYGYTF
cdr3_nt: TGTGCCAGCAGCCAAGTACTCAGGGACTATGGCTACACCTTC

d_call: -
j_call: TRBJ2-7
clone_size: -
v_call: TRBV20-1
cdr3_aa: CSARSMSYEQYF
cdr3_nt: TGCAGTGCTAGATCCATGTCCTACGAGCAGTACTTC

d_call: -
j_call: TRBJ2-2
clone_size: -
v_call: TRBV13
cdr3_aa: CASSADGTTGELFF
cdr3_nt: TGTGCCAGCAGCGCGGACGGGACCACCGGGGAGCTGTTTTTT

d_call: -
j_call: TRBJ2-3
clone_size: few
v_call: TRBV27
cdr3_aa: CASSPLGRADTQYF
cdr3_nt: TGTGCCAGCAGTCCACTGGGTAGGGCAGATACGCAGTATTTT

d_call: TRBD2
j_call: TRBJ2-3
clone_size: -
v_call: TRBV28
cdr3_aa: CASRLFFSGTDTQYF
cdr3_nt: TGTGCCAGCAGGTTATTTTTTAGCGGGACAGATACGCAGTATTTT

d_call: -
j_call: TRBJ2-1
clone_size: -
v_call: TRBV20-1
cdr3_aa: CSAREGSYYNEQFF
cdr3_nt: TGCAGTGCTAGAGAGGGCTCCTATTACAATGAGCAGTTCTTC

d_call: -
j_call: TRBJ2-1
clone_size: few
v_call: TRBV6-5
cdr3_aa: CASSQGHNAYNEQFF
cdr3_nt: TGTGCCAGCAGCCAAGGACACAATGCTTACAATGAGCAGTTCTTC

d_call: TRBD1
j_call: TRBJ1-2
clone_size: few
v_call: TRBV20-1
cdr3_aa: CSARIRIRDRGTEDYGYTF
cdr3_nt: TGCAGTGCTAGAATTCGGATCCGGGACAGGGGGACCGAGGACTATGGCTACACCTTC

d_call: -
j_call: TRBJ2-1
clone_size: few
v_call: TRBV28
cdr3_aa: CASSPPVARNEQFF
cdr3_nt: TGTGCCAGCAGTCCCCCGGTAGCGCGTAATGAGCAGTTCTTC

d_call: -
j_call: TRBJ2-7
clone_size: -
v_call: TRBV27
cdr3_aa: CASSRPGVNEQYF
cdr3_nt: TGTGCCAGCAGTAGACCAGGGGTAAATGAGCAGTACTTC

d_call: TRBD2
j_call: TRBJ2-7
clone_size: few
v_call: TRBV6-5
cdr3_aa: CASSYKGLARLFSYEQYF
cdr3_nt: TGTGCCAGCAGTTACAAGGGACTAGCGAGGCTTTTCTCCTACGAGCAGTACTTC

d_call: -
j_call: TRBJ2-7
clone_size: -
v_call: TRBV12-3/TRBV12-4
cdr3_aa: CASSLARYHEQYF
cdr3_nt: TGTGCCAGCAGTTTAGCGCGGTACCACGAGCAGTACTTC

d_call: TRBD2
j_call: TRBJ2-3
clone_size: -
v_call: TRBV3-1
cdr3_aa: CASSQAGLAVKRASTDTQYF
cdr3_nt: TGTGCCAGCAGCCAAGCGGGACTAGCGGTAAAGAGGGCAAGCACAGATACGCAGTATTTT

d_call: -
j_call: TRBJ2-3
clone_size: -
v_call: TRBV11-2
cdr3_aa: CASSLERRLRDTQYF
cdr3_nt: TGTGCCAGCAGCTTAGAGCGGCGGCTCAGGGATACGCAGTATTTT

d_call: -
j_call: TRBJ2-4
clone_size: few
v_call: TRBV6-5
cdr3_aa: CASSYSAVAKNIQYF
cdr3_nt: TGTGCCAGCAGTTACTCGGCAGTAGCCAAAAACATTCAGTACTTC

d_call: TRBD2
j_call: TRBJ2-1
clone_size: -
v_call: TRBV11-2
cdr3_aa: CASSSSSGPSYNEQFF
cdr3_nt: TGTGCCAGCAGCTCCTCTAGCGGACCCTCCTACAATGAGCAGTTCTTC

d_call: TRBD1
j_call: TRBJ1-2
clone_size: -
v_call: TRBV24-1
cdr3_aa: CATSETGDCGYTF
cdr3_nt: TGTGCCACCAGTGAGACAGGGGACTGTGGCTACACCTTC

d_call: TRBD1
j_call: TRBJ1-1
clone_size: few
v_call: TRBV3-1
cdr3_aa: CASSQGGGGNTEAFF
cdr3_nt: TGTGCCAGCAGCCAAGGAGGGGGCGGGAACACTGAAGCTTTCTTT

d_call: -
j_call: TRBJ2-2
clone_size: -
v_call: TRBV12-3/TRBV12-4
cdr3_aa: CASSFFRGAAGELFF
cdr3_nt: TGTGCCAGCAGTTTCTTTCGGGGGGCGGCCGGGGAGCTGTTTTTT

d_call: -
j_call: TRBJ1-1
clone_size: -
v_call: TRBV10-1
cdr3_aa: CASHAGRSNTEAFF
cdr3_nt: TGCGCCAGCCATGCGGGGCGTTCGAACACTGAAGCTTTCTTT

d_call: -
j_call: TRBJ1-6
clone_size: once
v_call: TRBV2
cdr3_aa: CASQGRTGNNSPLHF
cdr3_nt: TGTGCCAGCCAAGGCCGGACGGGTAACAATTCACCCCTCCACTTT

d_call: -
j_call: TRBJ1-2
clone_size: -
v_call: TRBV20-1
cdr3_aa: CSARDQGGYYGYTF
cdr3_nt: TGCAGTGCTAGAGATCAGGGAGGGTACTATGGCTACACCTTC

d_call: -
j_call: TRBJ2-3
clone_size: few
v_call: TRBV6-5
cdr3_aa: CASRRPTSTDTQYF
cdr3_nt: TGTGCCAGCAGACGCCCGACTAGCACAGATACGCAGTATTTT

d_call: -
j_call: TRBJ2-3
clone_size: many
v_call: TRBV29-1
cdr3_aa: CSVALRAPSTDTQYF
cdr3_nt: TGCAGCGTGGCTCTCAGGGCGCCTAGCACAGATACGCAGTATTTT

d_call: -
j_call: TRBJ2-7
clone_size: once
v_call: TRBV21-1
cdr3_aa: CAGSKGSSVGGLPYEQYF
cdr3_nt: TGTGCCGGCAGCAAAGGCTCTTCCGTGGGGGGACTTCCCTACGAGCAGTACTTC

d_call: TRBD2
j_call: TRBJ2-3
clone_size: few
v_call: TRBV5-1
cdr3_aa: CASSWGGTQYF
cdr3_nt: TGCGCCAGCAGCTGGGGGGGTACGCAGTATTTT